Presented here are 23 T cell receptor beta chains from one specimen sequenced in a study of cytomegalovirus exposure and HLA in healthy donors. 13 Jbeta primers and 60 Vbeta primers were used for the PCR. TCRdb's copy holds only in-frame clones and misses some; the assay was immunoSEQ multiplex PCR. The table has approximately 100,000 clones, about 80% seen once; the top ten hold more than 2%. Sequencing input: PBMCs. These receptors were taken from a human donor in good health.

The chain links TRBV19 to TRBJ2-1, with D perhaps matching TRBD1 (6 bases). Germline CDR1 is LNHDA and CDR2 is SQIVND (reference sequence). The CDR3 consists of 18 residues. The V end was cut by 3 bases, the J end by 6 bases, with 24 bases between. CDR3 in amino acids: CASSINRQGHRKSNEQFF. As DNA, the CDR3 is TGTGCCAGTAGTATCAATAGGCAGGGGCACCGCAAGAGCAATGAGCAGTTCTTC.

V and J are TRBV4-3 and TRBJ2-7; D unclear. The CDR3 spans 15 residues. CDR1 is LGHNA and CDR2 is YSLEER in the germline V gene. The germline V and J ends were trimmed by 1 base and 0 bases, with 10 bases remaining between them. The CDR3 DNA reads as TGCGCCAGCAGCCAAGGGTTCGACTCCTCCTACGAGCAGTACTTC. It yields the protein CASSQGFDSSYEQYF.

This chain uses TRBV11-3 with TRBJ2-5, with TRBD2 identical over 8 bases. The J call is in doubt because the DNA end fits TRBJ2-7 better. Germline values: CDR1 SGHNT, CDR2 YENEEA. The CDR3 is made up of 15 amino acids. The CDR3 loop reads CASSFTGRGSDEQYF. The CDR3 DNA reads TGTGCCAGCAGCTTTACCGGGAGGGGTAGCGACGAGCAGTACTTC.

This clone was recorded once. The J gene is TRBJ2-1, the V gene TRBV18; 9 nucleotides line up with TRBD2. Germline V CDR1 and CDR2: KGHSH, LQKENI. The CDR3 has 16 amino acids. V lost 3 bases to trimming and J lost 9 bases; unmatched junction nucleotides: 12. CDR3 DNA: TGTGCCAGCTCACCCTTAGCGGGAGCGGCCATGGGTGAGCAGTTCTTC. Translation: CASSPLAGAAMGEQFF.

V usage is TRBV7-6 and J usage is TRBJ1-5, with D possibly TRBD1 on 5 matching bases. Germline CDR1 reads SGHVS; CDR2 reads FNYEAQ. The CDR3 runs to 15 residues. V was trimmed by 5 bases and J by 3 bases, leaving 14 bases between them. CDR3 protein: CASSTSQGTNQPQHF. DNA for the CDR3: TGTGCCAGCAGCACATCTCAGGGCACCAATCAGCCCCAGCATTTT.

CDR3 sequence reads: CSVGRSGGRPGELFF. The CDR3 DNA reads TGCAGCGTTGGTAGGAGCGGGGGCCGTCCCGGGGAGCTGTTTTTT. V gene TRBV29-1 combines with J gene TRBJ2-2; 8 bases line up with TRBD2. Per germline, CDR1 SQVTM and CDR2 ANQGSEA. V was pared by 4 bases and J by 6 bases, with 10 bases of the junction left unmatched. The CDR3 consists of 15 residues.

The chain combines TRBV2 with TRBJ2-3; no reliable D call. CDR1 and CDR2 (germline): SNHLY, FYNNEI. V lost 2 bases and J 3 bases, leaving 9 bases between the germline ends. The CDR3 runs to 14 residues. CDR3 bases: TGTGCCAGCAGTGAACTGCTATCGACAGATACGCAGTATTTT. This encodes CASSELLSTDTQYF.

The rearrangement links TRBV7-2 to TRBJ1-1; no clear D gene. The CDR3 extends over 11 amino acids. CDR1 and CDR2 (germline): SGHTA, FQGNSA. The germline V and J ends were trimmed by 3 bases and 11 bases, with 10 bases remaining between them. The CDR3 DNA is TGTGCCAGCAGCTTCGGGAGCGGGGCTTTCTTT. This sequence encodes CASSFGSGAFF.

This clone was found once. This chain joins TRBV7-8 and TRBJ2-1, with 11 bases fitting TRBD2. The CDR3 covers 17 residues. CDR1 SGHVS and CDR2 FQNEAQ come from the germline V gene. After removal of 0 bases from V and 3 bases from J, the junction contained 4 bases not matched to a gene. Written as DNA, the CDR3 is TGTGCCAGCAGCTTAGCAACTAGCGGGAGTGTCTACAATGAGCAGTTCTTC. The encoded protein is CASSLATSGSVYNEQFF.

The CDR3 region is CSARVSVEAFF. The CDR3 nucleotides read TGCAGTGCTAGAGTCTCTGTAGAAGCTTTCTTT. V is TRBV20-1 and J is TRBJ1-1, with D unresolved. The CDR3 consists of 11 residues. V was trimmed by 1 base and J by 8 bases, leaving 8 bases between them. Germline V gives CDR1 DFQATT, CDR2 SNEGSKA (reference sequence).

The V call is TRBV2, the J call TRBJ1-1; D perhaps matches TRBD1 (5 bases). The CDR3 is 15 amino acids. The ends were cut back, 8 bases at V and 4 bases at J, with 20 bases in the middle. Germline CDR1 reads SNHLY; CDR2 reads FYNNEI. CDR3 bases: TGTGCCAGCCGGGGGAGGGTTGTTTTGAGCACTGAAGCTTTCTTT. Its translation is CASRGRVVLSTEAFF.

This clone was observed once. J is TRBJ1-6 and V is TRBV14; D unclear. The CDR3 is 13 amino acids. V lost 4 bases and J 7 bases, leaving 8 bases between the germline ends. From germline, CDR1 is SGHDN and CDR2 FVKESK. The CDR3 nucleotides read TGTGCCAGCAGCCTTAGACTCAATTCACCCCTCCACTTT. This gives the protein CASSLRLNSPLHF.

V usage is TRBV23-1 and J usage is TRBJ2-5; 8 bases are a match to TRBD1. TRBV23-1 is an ORF, with its function uncertain. The CDR3 contains 15 residues. J lost 3 bases, V lost 3 bases, and 6 bases had no gene match. The CDR3 region has the DNA TGCGCCAGCAGTCATGGCAGGGGGCTTGAAGAGACCCAGTACTTC. Its translation is CASSHGRGLEETQYF.

This clone was observed a few times. The V gene is TRBV6-1, the J gene TRBJ1-2; maybe TRBD1 (6 bases). The V and J ends lost 1 base and 4 bases respectively, with 13 bases between them. CDR1 is MNHNS, CDR2 SASEGT, per germline. The CDR3 has 15 amino acids. CDR3 sequence (DNA): TGTGCCAGCAGTGAAGGGGGGGGCAGGGCCTATGGCTACACCTTC. Its translation is CASSEGGGRAYGYTF.

This chain connects TRBV28 to TRBJ1-2; 10 bases map to TRBD1. Trimming removed 3 bases from V and 4 bases from J; junction bases left unmatched: 8. The CDR3 has 16 amino acids. The germline CDR1 and CDR2 sequences are MDHEN and SYDVKM. The CDR3 bases are TGTGCCAGCAGTTTCCTCCGGGACAGGGGAGCCTATGGCTACACCTTC. Its protein product is CASSFLRDRGAYGYTF.

The J gene is TRBJ2-7, the V gene TRBV10-2; the D gene is possibly TRBD1 (6 bases). V lost 5 bases and J lost 1, with 12 bases in between. This CDR3 is 14 amino acids long. CDR1 and CDR2 (germline): WSHSY, SAAADI. CDR3 bases: TGCGCCAGCAGTTCGACAGGCTATTCCTACGAGCAGTACTTC. It specifies CASSSTGYSYEQYF.

This clone was picked up a small number of times. The chain employs TRBV6-5 and TRBJ1-4; D is undetermined. The CDR3 is 14 residues long. Trimming took 6 bases from V and 4 from J, leaving 12 bases between them. Germline loops: CDR1 MNHEY, CDR2 SVGAGI. The CDR3 bases are TGTGCCAGCAGCCCCCTAATCCTTAATGAAAAACTGTTTTTT. It is translated as CASSPLILNEKLFF.

This chain joins TRBV2 and TRBJ2-7; D is undetermined. The V end lost 6 bases, the J end lost 5 bases, and 8 bases lay between the germline ends. Germline values: CDR1 SNHLY, CDR2 FYNNEI. This CDR3 region has 11 residues. CDR3 in DNA: TGTGCCAGCAGGTATCGTAACGAGCAGTACTTC. This codes for CASRYRNEQYF.

The genes are TRBV28 and TRBJ2-6, with 14 bases fitting TRBD2. Germline CDR1 MDHEN, CDR2 SYDVKM. This CDR3 spans 18 amino acids. J was trimmed by 4 bases and V by 4 bases; bases with no gene match: 6. CDR3 protein: CASSWGLAGDAGANVLTF. CDR3 DNA sequence: TGTGCCAGCAGTTGGGGACTAGCGGGAGACGCGGGGGCCAACGTCCTGACTTTC.

The DNA of the CDR3 is TGCAGCGTTGACGTGGGGAGGAGTCGCGAGCAGTACTTC. Protein sequence: CSVDVGRSREQYF. This chain joins TRBV29-1 and TRBJ2-7, with D possibly TRBD2 on 6 matching bases. V lost 3 bases and J 6 bases, leaving 15 bases between the germline ends. CDR1 and CDR2 from the germline V gene are SQVTM and ANQGSEA. The CDR3 totals 13 residues.

This clone was found a few times. The CDR3 DNA reads TGTGCCAGCAGTCCCCCTGACCGAGGACTAGCGGGGTCCTACGAGCAGTACTTC. Its protein product is CASSPPDRGLAGSYEQYF. This sequence joins TRBV28 and TRBJ2-7, with 12 bases lining up with TRBD2. The V and J ends lost 5 bases and 1 base, in that order; junction bases with no gene match: 12. Germline CDR1 reads MDHEN; CDR2 reads SYDVKM. The CDR3 extends over 18 amino acids.

The chain recombines TRBV7-9 with TRBJ2-1; TRBD2 aligns across 14 bases. The CDR3 sequence is 17 residues long. Trimming cost V 5 bases and J 7 bases; bases outside gene matches: 10. CDR1 and CDR2 from the germline V gene are SEHNR and FQNEAQ (reference sequence). Here the CDR3 reads CASSLGTSGRGENEQFF. CDR3 bases: TGTGCCAGCAGCCTCGGGACTAGCGGGAGAGGAGAAAATGAGCAGTTCTTC. The complete variable domain, with remaining parts taken from reference TRBV7-9 and TRBJ2-1, reads DTGVSQNPRHKITKRGQNVTFRCDPISEHNRLYWYRQTLGQGPEFLTYFQNEAQLEKSRLLSDRFSAERPKGSFSTLEIQRTEQGDSAMYLCASSLGTSGRGENEQFFGPGTRLTVL.

The chain uses TRBV6-5 and TRBJ2-7, with TRBD1 matching 8 bases. The CDR3 has 15 residues. Germline CDR1 reads MNHEY; CDR2 reads SVGAGI. The J segment lost 4 bases and the V segment lost 8 bases, leaving 13 bases of the junction unmatched. The CDR3 spells CASSSGGRGPYEQYF. In DNA, the CDR3 is TGTGCCAGCTCCTCAGGGGGCCGAGGGCCATACGAGCAGTACTTC.